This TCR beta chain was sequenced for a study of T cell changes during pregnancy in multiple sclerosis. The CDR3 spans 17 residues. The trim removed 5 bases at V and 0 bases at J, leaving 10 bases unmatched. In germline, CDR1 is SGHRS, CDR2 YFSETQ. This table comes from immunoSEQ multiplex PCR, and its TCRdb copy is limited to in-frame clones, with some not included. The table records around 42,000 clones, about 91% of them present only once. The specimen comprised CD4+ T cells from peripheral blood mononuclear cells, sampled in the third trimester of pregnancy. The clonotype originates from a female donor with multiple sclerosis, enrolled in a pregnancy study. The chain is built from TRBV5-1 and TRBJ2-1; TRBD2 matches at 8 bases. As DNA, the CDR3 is TGCGCCAGCAGTTCCGGACTAGCCGATAGCTCCTACAATGAGCAGTTCTTC. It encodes CASSSGLADSSYNEQFF.